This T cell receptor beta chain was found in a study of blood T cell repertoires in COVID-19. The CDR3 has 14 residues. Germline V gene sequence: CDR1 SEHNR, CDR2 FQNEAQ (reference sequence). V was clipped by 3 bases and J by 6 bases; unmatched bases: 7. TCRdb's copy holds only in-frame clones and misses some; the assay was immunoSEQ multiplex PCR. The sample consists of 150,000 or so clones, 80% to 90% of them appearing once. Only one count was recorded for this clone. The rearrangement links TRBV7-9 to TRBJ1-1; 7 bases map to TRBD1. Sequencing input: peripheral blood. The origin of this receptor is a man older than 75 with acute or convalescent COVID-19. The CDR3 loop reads CASSFETGRAEAFF. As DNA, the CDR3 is TGTGCCAGCAGCTTTGAGACAGGGCGGGCTGAAGCTTTCTTT.